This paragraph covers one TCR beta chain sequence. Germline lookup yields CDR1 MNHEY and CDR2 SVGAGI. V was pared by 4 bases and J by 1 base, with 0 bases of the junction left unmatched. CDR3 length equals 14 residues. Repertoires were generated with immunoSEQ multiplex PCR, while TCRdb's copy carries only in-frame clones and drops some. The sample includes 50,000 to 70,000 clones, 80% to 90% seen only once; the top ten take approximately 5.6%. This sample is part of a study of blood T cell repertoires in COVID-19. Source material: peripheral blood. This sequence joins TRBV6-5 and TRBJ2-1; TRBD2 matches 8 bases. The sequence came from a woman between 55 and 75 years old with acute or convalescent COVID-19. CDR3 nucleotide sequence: TGTGCCAGCAGTTCTAGCGGGTCCTACAATGAGCAGTTCTTC. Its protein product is CASSSSGSYNEQFF.